The rows below give T cell receptor beta chains drawn from one sample of a study of T cells in Graves' hyperthyroidism and ophthalmopathy. TCRdb reprocessed the multiplex PCR reads via MiXCR and lists one record per CDR3 protein. The sample contains about 610,000 distinct CDR3 sequences, around 15% of which appear only once. Sequencing input: blood. These receptors all stem from a woman between 40 and 55 years old with Graves' ophthalmopathy. Each CDR3 is given with its conserved first and last residue. A D gene is named only where the DNA matches it firmly. The size of a clone is reported for some rows only, either as once, few or many, or as a class for expanded clones.

J gene	clone size	D gene	V gene	CDR3 DNA	CDR3 protein
TRBJ2-3	many	.	TRBV3-1	TGTGCCAGCAGCCCGCGGGGTCACCGCACAGATACGCAGTATTTT	CASSPRGHRTDTQYF
TRBJ2-7	.	.	TRBV7-9	TGTGCCAGCAGCCAAGAACCGGTGATTGGCTCCTACGAGCAGTACTTC	CASSQEPVIGSYEQYF
TRBJ1-1	.	.	TRBV29-1	TGCAGCGTTGATCGGACAGCTGAAGCTTTCTTT	CSVDRTAEAFF
TRBJ1-6	.	.	TRBV30	TGTGCCTGGAGTTGGGGACGGAGCTCCTATAATTCACCCCTCCACTTT	CAWSWGRSSYNSPLHF
TRBJ2-3	many	.	TRBV6-1	TGTGCCAGCAGTTATGCGGGGACACCAAGCACAGATACGCAGTATTTT	CASSYAGTPSTDTQYF
TRBJ1-1	many	.	TRBV2	TGTGCCAGCAGGCAGGGCCTCGTCACTGAAGCTTTCTTT	CASRQGLVTEAFF
TRBJ2-3	many	.	TRBV5-1	TGCGCCAGCAGACAGGGACAAAGCACAGATACGCAGTATTTT	CASRQGQSTDTQYF
TRBJ2-1	many	TRBD2	TRBV2	TGTGCCAGCTCACTTAAGCGGGACCGAGTCGAGCAGTTCTTC	CASSLKRDRVEQFF
TRBJ1-1	many	.	TRBV12-3/TRBV12-4	TGTGCCAGCAGAATAACAGCGAACACTGAAGCTTTCTTT	CASRITANTEAFF
TRBJ1-3	.	.	TRBV3-1	TGTGCCAGCAGCCAAGGGGGTCGTGGAAACACCATATATTTT	CASSQGGRGNTIYF
TRBJ2-6	.	.	TRBV12-3/TRBV12-4	TGTGCCAGCAGTTTATTAAGGGGCTCTGGGGCCAACGTCCTGACTTTC	CASSLLRGSGANVLTF
TRBJ2-3	many	.	TRBV2	TGTGCCAGCGAAAGGAGGGCCACAGATACGCAGTATTTT	CASERRATDTQYF
TRBJ1-3	many	TRBD1	TRBV28	TGTGCCAGCAGTACAGGAGGACAGGGTGAAAACACCATATATTTT	CASSTGGQGENTIYF
TRBJ2-3	.	.	TRBV7-2	TGTGCCAGCAGCTTATCCTACAGCGGATACACAGATACGCAGTATTTT	CASSLSYSGYTDTQYF
TRBJ2-3	many	.	TRBV12-3/TRBV12-4	TGTGCCAGCAGTTTTATGCTAGCTGCAGATACGCAGTATTTT	CASSFMLAADTQYF
TRBJ2-7	.	.	TRBV20-1	TGCAGTTTACCCAGGGTCCCTACCGAGCAGTACTTC	CSLPRVPTEQYF
TRBJ1-3	many	.	TRBV2	TGTGCCAGCAGGGGCAACAGGGTTTTTGGAAACACCATATATTTT	CASRGNRVFGNTIYF
TRBJ1-1	.	.	TRBV4-3	TGCGCCAACAGCCAAGACTTCCCCGAACAAGACACTGAAGCTTTCTTT	CANSQDFPEQDTEAFF
TRBJ1-2	many	.	TRBV18	TGTGCCAGCTCACCACCTGAAAAATTTGACGGCTACACCTTC	CASSPPEKFDGYTF
TRBJ1-1	.	TRBD1	TRBV7-9	TGTGCCAGCACCCTATTCGGGACAGCGGGGGGAACTGAAGCTTTCTTT	CASTLFGTAGGTEAFF
TRBJ2-7	.	.	TRBV19	TGTGCCAGTTCTATGGGATACGAGCAGTACTTC	CASSMGYEQYF